What follows are 24 T cell receptor beta chains derived from one specimen sequenced in a study of CD8+ T cells in alopecia areata. RNA extraction and reverse transcription yielded cDNA as sequencing template. Sequencing was performed with immunoSEQ multiplex PCR; in TCRdb, only in-frame clones are kept and a portion is missing. This table holds roughly 190,000 clones, roughly 60% found once. Treatment here: oral pan-JAK inhibitor, 5-10 mg twice daily. The specimen comprised CD4+ T cells sorted from blood, sampled at week 24, from a patient treated with tofacitinib. The source of these receptors is a human donor with alopecia areata.

The chain is built from TRBV7-2 and TRBJ2-7; TRBD1 agrees at 7 bases. With 2 bases clipped from V and 4 bases from J, the junction kept 8 bases outside the gene matches. This CDR3 comprises 15 residues. Germline V gene data show CDR1 as SGHTA and CDR2 as FQGNSA. CDR3 region: CASSLSRQGSYEQYF. The DNA of the CDR3 is TGTGCCAGCAGCTTATCCAGACAGGGCAGTTACGAGCAGTACTTC.

V usage is TRBV4-3 and J usage is TRBJ2-1; 8 nucleotides agree with TRBD2. V was pared by 1 base and J by 6 bases, with 8 bases of the junction left unmatched. Germline V lookup: CDR1 LGHNA, CDR2 YSLEER. The CDR3 extends over 16 amino acids. The CDR3 DNA is TGCGCCAGCAGCCAAGCCAGCCGGGGGGGCCGCAATGAGCAGTTCTTC. This encodes CASSQASRGGRNEQFF.

The V call is TRBV7-3, the J call TRBJ2-3; a possible D gene is TRBD1 (5 bases). Germline V gives CDR1 SGHTA, CDR2 FQGTGA. The CDR3 runs to 16 residues. With 2 bases removed from V and 0 bases from J, the gap between germline ends came to 12 bases. The CDR3: CASSLLPGSSTDTQYF. As DNA, the CDR3 is TGTGCCAGCAGCTTACTTCCAGGGTCTAGCACAGATACGCAGTATTTT.

The table lists this clone with a count of one. The chain joins TRBV30 to TRBJ2-1; 9 bases fit TRBD2. Germline V gene lookup returns CDR1 GTSNPN and CDR2 SVGIG (reference sequence). V trimming: 6 bases; J trimming: 15 bases; junction bases outside the gene matches: 9. The CDR3 extends over 11 amino acids. The CDR3 coding sequence is TGTGCCTGTTTGGGCGGGGGGGCCATGTTCTTC. It specifies CACLGGGAMFF. The variable domain in full, completed from reference TRBV30 and TRBJ2-1, reads SQTIHQWPATLVQPVGSPLSLECTVEGTSNPNLYWYRQAAGRGLQLLFYSVGIGQISSEVPQNLSASRPQDRQFILSSKKLLLSDSGFYLCACLGGGAMFFGPGTRLTVL.

In the case of this clone: Additional DNA sequences in this sample encode the identical CDR3. The chain recombines TRBV29-1 with TRBJ1-1; D is possibly TRBD1 (6 bases). Looked up from germline, CDR1 is SQVTM and CDR2 is ANQGSEA. Trimming shortened V by 2 bases and J by 2 bases, and 12 bases separated the two germline ends. This CDR3 comprises 14 residues. CDR3 bases: TGCAGCGTTGAACCCCGACAGGTAAACACTGAAGCTTTCTTT. It encodes CSVEPRQVNTEAFF.

The sample holds one count of this clone. This chain links TRBV15 with TRBJ1-5, with D perhaps matching TRBD1 (6 bases). The germline gives CDR1 LNHNV, CDR2 YYDKDF (reference sequence). Trimming left V 1 base short and J 7 bases short, with 17 bases between. CDR3 length: 16 residues. This chain's CDR3 is CATSRGSDSLRQPQHF. CDR3 nucleotide sequence: TGTGCCACCAGCAGAGGGTCGGACAGTTTGAGGCAGCCCCAGCATTTT.

The genes are TRBV5-6 and TRBJ2-3, with D perhaps matching TRBD1 or TRBD2 (5 bases each). The CDR3 is made up of 15 amino acids. Germline CDR1 reads SGHDT; CDR2 reads YYEEEE. The V and J ends lost 3 bases and 6 bases respectively, with 17 bases between them. CDR3 sequence reads: CASSSGASTADTQYF. As DNA, the CDR3 is TGTGCCAGCAGCTCCGGGGCCAGTACCGCCGATACGCAGTATTTT.

The chain combines TRBV4-3 with TRBJ1-2, with 8 bases fitting TRBD1. V was pared by 2 bases and J by 7 bases, with 3 bases of the junction left unmatched. The V gene's germline CDR1 is LGHNA and CDR2 YSLEER. The CDR3 has 13 residues. Here the CDR3 DNA reads TGCGCCAGCAGCCAATCAACAGGGGGTGGCTACACCTTC. It translates to CASSQSTGGGYTF.

This clone occurred a few times. The V and J genes are TRBV9 and TRBJ2-2; D remains unclear. CDR3 length: 16 amino acids. CDR1 SGDLS and CDR2 YYNGEE come from the germline V gene. V was pared by 0 bases and J by 0 bases, with 9 bases between. Here the CDR3 DNA reads TGTGCCAGCAGCGTAGCTGGGCTGCCGAACACCGGGGAGCTGTTTTTT. It encodes CASSVAGLPNTGELFF.

This clone was detected a few times. The chain employs TRBV14 and TRBJ1-4, with D perhaps matching TRBD1 (5 bases). V lost 0 bases, J lost 10 bases, and 9 bases lay in between. Germline CDR1 is SGHDN and CDR2 is FVKESK. This CDR3 is 13 amino acids long. In DNA, the CDR3 is TGTGCCAGCAGCCAAGATCGGGGCGTAAAACTGTTTTTT. Protein sequence: CASSQDRGVKLFF.

This clone has more than one count but fewer than ten. V is TRBV29-1 and J is TRBJ2-5, with D tentatively TRBD1 or TRBD2 (7 bases each). Trimming stripped 1 base from V and 5 bases from J, with 14 bases between. There are 14 residues in the CDR3. In germline, CDR1 is SQVTM, CDR2 ANQGSEA. The CDR3 sequence: CSVEVSRGGETQYF. The CDR3 DNA follows: TGCAGCGTTGAAGTGAGCAGGGGGGGTGAGACCCAGTACTTC.

This rearrangement joins TRBV6-5 to TRBJ2-3; 7 nucleotides align to TRBD2. Germline CDR1 reads MNHEY; CDR2 reads SVGAGI. The CDR3 runs 14 residues. The V gene end was trimmed by 4 bases and the J gene end by 5 bases; junction bases not matched to a gene: 6. The chain's CDR3 is CASSSRTRGDTQYF. The CDR3 DNA is TGTGCCAGCAGTTCCAGGACTAGAGGAGATACGCAGTATTTT.

The CDR3 DNA follows: TGTGCCAGCAGCTCACCTAGCACAGTTTCTTACGAGCAGTACTTC. As protein: CASSSPSTVSYEQYF. J is TRBJ2-7 and V is TRBV11-3, with D possibly matching TRBD2 (5 bases). V dropped 4 bases and J dropped 4 bases, with 17 bases sitting between them. This CDR3 comprises 15 residues. Germline-derived CDR1 and CDR2 are SGHNT and YENEEA.

The chain links TRBV5-1 to TRBJ1-5, with TRBD1 as a possible D gene (5 bases). Germline lookup yields CDR1 SGHRS and CDR2 YFSETQ. The CDR3 length is 15 residues. V shed 3 bases and J shed 0 bases, with 10 bases lying between them. The CDR3 loop is CASSYSGDSNQPQHF. The DNA of the CDR3 is TGCGCCAGCAGCTATTCGGGGGATAGCAATCAGCCCCAGCATTTT.

This clone was counted between two and nine times. This chain links TRBV6-5 with TRBJ2-1, with no clear D. This CDR3 has 15 residues. Looked up from germline, CDR1 is MNHEY and CDR2 is SVGAGI. Trimming took off 2 bases at V and 4 bases at J, with 12 bases between the two ends. CDR3 amino acids: CASSYLPGTYNEQFF. The CDR3, as DNA: TGTGCCAGCAGTTACCTCCCGGGTACTTACAATGAGCAGTTCTTC.

V is TRBV19 and J is TRBJ2-2, with no clear D. The germline V gene encodes CDR1 LNHDA and CDR2 SQIVND (reference sequence). The V end lost 5 bases, the J end lost 4 bases, and 14 bases lay between the germline ends. The CDR3 loop spans 15 amino acids. CDR3 loop: CASSLDGLSTGELFF. The CDR3 bases are TGTGCCAGTAGTCTCGACGGGTTGTCCACCGGGGAGCTGTTTTTT.

This chain joins TRBV7-2 and TRBJ1-2; no firm D call. V was clipped by 1 base and J by 4 bases, with 13 bases between them. This CDR3 contains 15 residues. Germline-derived CDR1 and CDR2 are SGHTA and FQGNSA. This chain's CDR3 is CASSLDISATYGYTF. CDR3 in DNA: TGTGCCAGCAGCTTAGATATATCGGCAACCTATGGCTACACCTTC. The full variable domain, rest sourced from reference TRBV7-2 and TRBJ1-2, is GAGVSQSPSNKVTEKGKDVELRCDPISGHTALYWYRQSLGQGLEFLIYFQGNSAPDKSGLPSDRFSAERTGGSVSTLTIQRTQQEDSAVYLCASSLDISATYGYTFGSGTRLTVV.

V is TRBV11-2 and J is TRBJ2-1; D remains ambiguous. The CDR3 length is 16 residues. Per germline, CDR1 SGHAT and CDR2 FQNNGV. V was pared by 3 bases and J by 7 bases, with 19 bases between. The CDR3 coding sequence is TGTGCCAGCAGCTTTTTCGGCCGGGCCTCCCAAAATGAGCAGTTCTTC. Its translation: CASSFFGRASQNEQFF.

V is TRBV5-1 and J is TRBJ1-1; no clear D. Germline CDR1 SGHRS, CDR2 YFSETQ. Trimming took 0 bases from V and 1 from J, leaving 10 bases between them. The CDR3 runs 15 residues. CDR3 DNA sequence: TGCGCCAGCAGCTTGGGCCCCCCTAGGAACACTGAAGCTTTCTTT. Encoded protein: CASSLGPPRNTEAFF.

The chain uses TRBV27 and TRBJ1-1; D may be TRBD1 (5 bases). Trimming took off 2 bases at V and 7 bases at J, with 14 bases between the two ends. The CDR3 contains 14 residues. CDR1 is MNHEY and CDR2 is SMNVEV in the germline V gene (reference sequence). The CDR3: CASSLRGRGSEAFF. CDR3 DNA: TGTGCCAGCAGTTTAAGGGGCCGAGGAAGTGAAGCTTTCTTT.

The V and J genes are TRBV7-2 and TRBJ2-7, with D tentatively TRBD2 (6 bases). Germline lookup yields CDR1 SGHTA and CDR2 FQGNSA. Trimming cost V 0 bases and J 0 bases, with 9 bases left between them. The CDR3 is 15 amino acids. In DNA, the CDR3 is TGTGCCAGCAGCTTAGCGCCGGGGGTCTCCTACGAGCAGTACTTC. Translated, it gives CASSLAPGVSYEQYF.

This clone appeared a few times. The chain has TRBV5-1 and TRBJ2-1; D is possibly TRBD2 (6 bases). Trimming stripped 7 bases from V and 0 bases from J, with 17 bases between. Germline loops: CDR1 SGHRS, CDR2 YFSETQ. The length of the CDR3 is 16 residues. CDR3 bases: TGCGCCAGCGGGCAGGGAGGCCTAAGCTCCTACAATGAGCAGTTCTTC. It is translated as CASGQGGLSSYNEQFF.

The chain links TRBV7-9 to TRBJ2-3; TRBD2 is a possible D gene (6 bases). CDR3 length equals 16 residues. Per the germline V gene, CDR1 is SEHNR and CDR2 is FQNEAQ (reference sequence). The V end lost 0 bases, the J end lost 0 bases, and 10 bases lay between the germline ends. The CDR3 DNA is TGTGCCAGCAGCTTAGCCCCCGGGACTAGCACAGATACGCAGTATTTT. This sequence encodes CASSLAPGTSTDTQYF.

The chain links TRBV29-1 to TRBJ1-1; TRBD1 agrees at 8 bases. CDR3 size: 14 residues. The germline V gene encodes CDR1 SQVTM and CDR2 ANQGSEA. V trimming: 4 bases; J trimming: 7 bases; junction bases outside the gene matches: 11. CDR3 region: CSVGRLGQVFEAFF. CDR3 in DNA: TGCAGCGTTGGCCGACTGGGACAGGTGTTTGAAGCTTTCTTT.